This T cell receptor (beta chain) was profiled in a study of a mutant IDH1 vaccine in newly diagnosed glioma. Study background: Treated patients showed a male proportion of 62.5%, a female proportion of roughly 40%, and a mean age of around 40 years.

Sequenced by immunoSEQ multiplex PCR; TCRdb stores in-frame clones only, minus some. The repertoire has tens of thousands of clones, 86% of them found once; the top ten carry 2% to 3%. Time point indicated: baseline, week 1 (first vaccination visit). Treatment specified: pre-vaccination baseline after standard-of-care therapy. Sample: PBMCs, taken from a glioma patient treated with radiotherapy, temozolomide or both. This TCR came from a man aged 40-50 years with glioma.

DNA of the CDR3: TGTGCCAGCAGTTACCCGGGGGGTAACTATGGCTACACCTTC. Translating gives CASSYPGGNYGYTF. The V gene is TRBV6-6, the J gene TRBJ1-2; tentative D call: TRBD1 (5 bases). Germline lookup yields CDR1 MNHNY and CDR2 SVGAGI (reference sequence). V lost 2 bases, J lost 1 base, and 8 bases lay in between. This CDR3 is built from 14 residues.